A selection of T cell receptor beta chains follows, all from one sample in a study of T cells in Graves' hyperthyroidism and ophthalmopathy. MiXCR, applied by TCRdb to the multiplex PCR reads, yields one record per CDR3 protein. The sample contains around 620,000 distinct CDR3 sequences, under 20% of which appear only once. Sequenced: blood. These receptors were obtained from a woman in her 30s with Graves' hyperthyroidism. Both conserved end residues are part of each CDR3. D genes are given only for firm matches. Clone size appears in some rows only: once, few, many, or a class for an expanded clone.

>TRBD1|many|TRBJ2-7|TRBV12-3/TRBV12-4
CASSDRDRGRYEQYF
TGTGCCAGCAGCGATCGGGACAGGGGGCGGTACGAGCAGTACTTC
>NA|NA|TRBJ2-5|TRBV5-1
CASSLFAQQETQYF
TGCGCCAGCAGCTTGTTTGCACAGCAAGAGACCCAGTACTTC
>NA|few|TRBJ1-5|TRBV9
CASSPDMGFAAQHF
TGTGCCAGCAGCCCCGATATGGGGTTTGCAGCCCAGCATTTT
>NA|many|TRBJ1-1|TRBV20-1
CSASHQQYTEAFF
TGCAGTGCTAGTCATCAGCAGTACACTGAAGCTTTCTTT
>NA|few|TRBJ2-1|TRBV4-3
CASSQDRGGSSYNEQFF
TGCGCCAGCAGCCAAGATCGGGGTGGGAGCTCCTACAATGAGCAGTTCTTC
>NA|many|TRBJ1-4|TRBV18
CASSPPGRTNEKLFF
TGTGCCAGCTCACCACCGGGACGGACTAATGAAAAACTGTTTTTT
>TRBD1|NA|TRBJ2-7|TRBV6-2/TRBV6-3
CASSYSGGGLYEQYF
TGTGCCAGCAGTTACTCAGGGGGCGGACTCTACGAGCAGTACTTC
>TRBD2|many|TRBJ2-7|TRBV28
CASSFQTSGNYEQYF
TGTGCCAGCAGTTTTCAAACTAGCGGGAACTACGAGCAGTACTTC
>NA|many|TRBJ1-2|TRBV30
CAWSPSGAGGYTF
TGTGCCTGGAGTCCCTCCGGGGCGGGCGGCTACACCTTC
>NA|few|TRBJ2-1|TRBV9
CASSPDVPRYNEQFF
TGTGCCAGCAGCCCGGACGTCCCACGTTACAATGAGCAGTTCTTC
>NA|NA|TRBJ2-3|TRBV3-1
CASSQEWEDTQYF
TGTGCCAGCAGCCAAGAATGGGAAGATACGCAGTATTTT
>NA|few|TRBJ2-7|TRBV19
CASSTLDSPYEQYF
TGTGCCAGCAGTACATTGGACAGCCCCTACGAGCAGTACTTC
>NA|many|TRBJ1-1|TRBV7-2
CASSSRVRMNTEAFF
TGTGCCAGCAGCTCGAGAGTCAGAATGAACACTGAAGCTTTCTTT
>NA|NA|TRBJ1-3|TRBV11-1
CASSLEGVGNTIYF
TGTGCCAGCAGCTTAGAAGGAGTCGGAAACACCATATATTTT
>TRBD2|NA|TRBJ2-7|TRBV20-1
CSARDGGSGNYEQYF
TGCAGTGCTAGAGATGGGGGTAGCGGGAACTACGAGCAGTACTTC
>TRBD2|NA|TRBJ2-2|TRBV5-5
CASSPGLAGGPSTGELFF
TGTGCCAGCAGCCCTGGACTAGCGGGAGGGCCTTCCACCGGGGAGCTGTTTTTT
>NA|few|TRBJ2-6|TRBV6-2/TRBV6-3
CASRIRNSGANVLTF
TGTGCCAGCAGGATCAGGAACTCTGGGGCCAACGTCCTGACTTTC
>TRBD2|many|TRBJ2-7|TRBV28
CATRSSSGSYEQYF
TGTGCCACCCGATCGTCTAGCGGGAGCTACGAGCAGTACTTC
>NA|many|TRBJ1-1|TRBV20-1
CSARPTVNTEAFF
TGCAGTGCTAGACCGACAGTGAACACTGAAGCTTTCTTT
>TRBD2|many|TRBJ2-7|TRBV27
CASSSLTALAGGGYEQYF
TGTGCCAGCAGTTCCCTCACAGCGCTAGCGGGAGGAGGGTACGAGCAGTACTTC
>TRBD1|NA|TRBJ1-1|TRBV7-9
CASSLDRGLEAFF
TGTGCCAGCAGCTTAGACAGGGGGCTTGAAGCTTTCTTT
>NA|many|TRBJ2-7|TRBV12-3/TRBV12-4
CASSRWSEQYF
TGTGCCAGCAGCCGGTGGTCCGAGCAGTACTTC
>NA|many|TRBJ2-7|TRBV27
CASSFGDQSYEQYF
TGTGCCAGCAGTTTTGGAGATCAGTCCTACGAGCAGTACTTC
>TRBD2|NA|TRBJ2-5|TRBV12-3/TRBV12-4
CASSHSTSTQETQYF
TGTGCCAGCAGCCATTCGACTAGCACCCAAGAGACCCAGTACTTC
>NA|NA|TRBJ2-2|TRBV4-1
CASSQVPGYTGELFF
TGCGCCAGCAGCCAAGTGCCCGGGTACACCGGGGAGCTGTTTTTT
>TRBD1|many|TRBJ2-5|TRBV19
CASTPGTGGFQETQYF
TGTGCCAGTACCCCCGGGACAGGGGGCTTCCAAGAGACCCAGTACTTC
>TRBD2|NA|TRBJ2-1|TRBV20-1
CSALLAVPYNEQFF
TGCAGTGCCCTGCTAGCGGTCCCCTACAATGAGCAGTTCTTC
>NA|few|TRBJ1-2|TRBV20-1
CSARDIMEPNYGYTF
TGCAGTGCTAGAGACATTATGGAGCCCAACTATGGCTACACCTTC
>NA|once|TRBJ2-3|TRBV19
CASSIRGREQDTQYF
TGTGCCAGTAGTATACGGGGCAGGGAACAGGATACGCAGTATTTT
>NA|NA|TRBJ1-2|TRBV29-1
CSVGNDYGYTF
TGCAGCGTTGGGAACGACTATGGCTACACCTTC
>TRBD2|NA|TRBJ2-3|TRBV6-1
CASSPGTSSTDTQYF
TGTGCCAGCAGTCCCGGGACTAGCTCTACAGATACGCAGTATTTT
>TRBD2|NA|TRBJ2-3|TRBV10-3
CAISASGRDTQYF
TGTGCCATCAGTGCTAGCGGGAGAGATACGCAGTATTTT
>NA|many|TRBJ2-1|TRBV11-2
CASSLGAAYNEQFF
TGTGCCAGCAGCTTAGGCGCTGCCTACAATGAGCAGTTCTTC
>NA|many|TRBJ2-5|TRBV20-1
CSASRPGIGTEETQYF
TGCAGTGCTAGCCGCCCGGGAATTGGGACCGAAGAGACCCAGTACTTC
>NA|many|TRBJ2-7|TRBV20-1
CSARDRGYRAISYEQYF
TGCAGTGCTAGAGATCGAGGCTACAGGGCGATCTCCTACGAGCAGTACTTC
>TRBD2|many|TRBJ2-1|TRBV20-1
CSARAGTSGNEQFF
TGCAGTGCTAGAGCGGGGACTAGCGGAAATGAGCAGTTCTTC
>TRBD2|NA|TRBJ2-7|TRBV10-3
CAIKAGLETSYEQYF
TGTGCCATCAAAGCGGGACTTGAAACCTCCTACGAGCAGTACTTC
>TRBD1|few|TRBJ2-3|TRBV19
CASSPALGTGTTDTQYF
TGTGCCAGTAGTCCTGCCCTGGGGACAGGGACCACAGATACGCAGTATTTT
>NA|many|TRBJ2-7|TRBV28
CASSFLRASGEQYF
TGTGCCAGCAGTTTTCTCCGGGCGTCCGGCGAGCAGTACTTC
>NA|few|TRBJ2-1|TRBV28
CASSLGRRGDRYNEQFF
TGTGCCAGCAGTTTGGGGCGAAGGGGAGATCGCTACAATGAGCAGTTCTTC